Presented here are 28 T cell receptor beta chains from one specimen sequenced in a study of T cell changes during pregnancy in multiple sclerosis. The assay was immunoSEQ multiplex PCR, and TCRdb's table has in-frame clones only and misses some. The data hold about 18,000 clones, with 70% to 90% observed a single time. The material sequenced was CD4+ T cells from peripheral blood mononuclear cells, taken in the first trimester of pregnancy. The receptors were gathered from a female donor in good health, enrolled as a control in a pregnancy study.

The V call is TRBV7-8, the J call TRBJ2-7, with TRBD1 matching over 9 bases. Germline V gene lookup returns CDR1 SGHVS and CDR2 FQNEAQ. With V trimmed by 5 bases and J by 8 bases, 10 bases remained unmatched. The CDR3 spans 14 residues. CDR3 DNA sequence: TGTGCCAGCAGCGTAACCCGGGACAGGGTACAGCAGTACTTC. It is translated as CASSVTRDRVQQYF.

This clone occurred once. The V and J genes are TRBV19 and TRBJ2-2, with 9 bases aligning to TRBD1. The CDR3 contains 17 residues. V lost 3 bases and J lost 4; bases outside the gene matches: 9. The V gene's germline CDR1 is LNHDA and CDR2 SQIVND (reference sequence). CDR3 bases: TGTGCCAGTAGTATCGGAGCGGGACAGGGTGCCACCGGGGAGCTGTTTTTT. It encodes CASSIGAGQGATGELFF.

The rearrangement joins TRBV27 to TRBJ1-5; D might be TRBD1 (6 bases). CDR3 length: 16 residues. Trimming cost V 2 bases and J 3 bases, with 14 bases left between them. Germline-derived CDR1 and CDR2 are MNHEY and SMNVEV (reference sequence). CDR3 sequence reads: CASSLRGARDNQPQHF. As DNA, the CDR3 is TGTGCCAGCAGTTTACGGGGGGCTAGAGACAATCAGCCCCAGCATTTT.

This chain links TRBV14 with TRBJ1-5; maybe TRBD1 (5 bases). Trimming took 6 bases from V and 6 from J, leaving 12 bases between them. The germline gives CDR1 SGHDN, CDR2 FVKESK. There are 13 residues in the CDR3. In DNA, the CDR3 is TGTGCCAGCAGTCCAGGGTTAAGTCAGCCCCAGCATTTT. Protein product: CASSPGLSQPQHF.

The CDR3 sequence: CASSTPPWGAGANVLTF. The CDR3 DNA reads TGTGCCAGCAGCACGCCCCCTTGGGGGGCTGGGGCCAACGTCCTGACTTTC. This chain links TRBV7-9 with TRBJ2-6; D is possibly TRBD2 (6 bases). Trimming took 5 bases from V and 2 from J, leaving 16 bases between them. The germline gives CDR1 SEHNR, CDR2 FQNEAQ (reference sequence). This CDR3 has 17 residues.

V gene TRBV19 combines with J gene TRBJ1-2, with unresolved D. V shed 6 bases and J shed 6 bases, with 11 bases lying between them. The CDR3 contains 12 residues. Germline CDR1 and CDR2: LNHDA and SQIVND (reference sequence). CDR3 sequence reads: CASSDRGNGYTF. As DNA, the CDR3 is TGTGCCAGTAGCGATCGGGGTAATGGCTACACCTTC.

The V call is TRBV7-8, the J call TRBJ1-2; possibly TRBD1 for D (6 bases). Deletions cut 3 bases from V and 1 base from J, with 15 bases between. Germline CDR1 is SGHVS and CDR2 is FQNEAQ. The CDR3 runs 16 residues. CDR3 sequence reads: CASSFRNRANNYGYTF. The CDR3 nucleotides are TGTGCCAGCAGCTTTAGGAACAGGGCAAATAACTATGGCTACACCTTC.

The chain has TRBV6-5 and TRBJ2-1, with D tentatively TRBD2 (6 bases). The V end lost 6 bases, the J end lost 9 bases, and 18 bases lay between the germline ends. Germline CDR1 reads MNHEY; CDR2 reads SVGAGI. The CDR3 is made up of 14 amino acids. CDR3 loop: CASRDYFSSSEQFF. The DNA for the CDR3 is TGTGCCAGCAGGGACTACTTCTCGTCCAGTGAGCAGTTCTTC.

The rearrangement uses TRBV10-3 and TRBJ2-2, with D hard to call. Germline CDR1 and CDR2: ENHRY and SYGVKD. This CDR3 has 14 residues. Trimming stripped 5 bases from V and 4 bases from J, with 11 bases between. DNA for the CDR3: TGTGCCATCAGTTTGGCGGTCACCACCGGGGAGCTGTTTTTT. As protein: CAISLAVTTGELFF.

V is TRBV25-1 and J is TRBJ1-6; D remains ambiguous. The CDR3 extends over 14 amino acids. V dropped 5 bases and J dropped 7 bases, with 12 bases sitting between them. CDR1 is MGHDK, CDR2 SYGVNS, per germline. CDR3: CASSPLRENSPLHF. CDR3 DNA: TGTGCCAGCAGTCCACTCCGTGAGAATTCACCCCTCCACTTT.

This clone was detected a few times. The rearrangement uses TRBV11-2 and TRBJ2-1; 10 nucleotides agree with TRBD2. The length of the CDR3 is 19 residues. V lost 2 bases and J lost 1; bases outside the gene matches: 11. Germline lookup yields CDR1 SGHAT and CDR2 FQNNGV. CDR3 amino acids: CASSLIPSGSLRSYNEQFF. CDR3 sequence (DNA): TGTGCCAGCAGCTTAATCCCTAGCGGGAGTCTTAGGTCCTACAATGAGCAGTTCTTC.

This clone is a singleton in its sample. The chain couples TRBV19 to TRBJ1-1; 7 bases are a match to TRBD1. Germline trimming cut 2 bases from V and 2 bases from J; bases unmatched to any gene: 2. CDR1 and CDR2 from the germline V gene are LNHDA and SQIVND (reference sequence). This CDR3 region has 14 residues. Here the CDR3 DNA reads TGTGCCAGTAGTATAACAGGGGTTAACACTGAAGCTTTCTTT. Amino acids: CASSITGVNTEAFF.

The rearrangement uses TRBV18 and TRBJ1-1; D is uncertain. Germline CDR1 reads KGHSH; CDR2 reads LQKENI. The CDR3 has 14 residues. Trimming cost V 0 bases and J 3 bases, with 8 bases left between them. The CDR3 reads CASSPPNSDTEAFF. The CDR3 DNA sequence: TGTGCCAGCTCACCACCAAATTCGGACACTGAAGCTTTCTTT.

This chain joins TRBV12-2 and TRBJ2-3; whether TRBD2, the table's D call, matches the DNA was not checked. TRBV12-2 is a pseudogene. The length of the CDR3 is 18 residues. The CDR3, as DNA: TGTGCAAGTCGCTTAGCGTTCAGGACTACATGCGAGGCAGATACGCAGTATTTT. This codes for CASRLAFRTTCEADTQYF.

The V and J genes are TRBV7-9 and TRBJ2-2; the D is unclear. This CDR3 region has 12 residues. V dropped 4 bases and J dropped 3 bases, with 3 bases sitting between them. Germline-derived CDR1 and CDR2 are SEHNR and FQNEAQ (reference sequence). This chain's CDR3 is CASSSYTGELFF. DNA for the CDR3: TGTGCCAGCAGCTCGTACACCGGGGAGCTGTTTTTT. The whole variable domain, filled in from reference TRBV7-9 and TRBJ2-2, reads DTGVSQNPRHKITKRGQNVTFRCDPISEHNRLYWYRQTLGQGPEFLTYFQNEAQLEKSRLLSDRFSAERPKGSFSTLEIQRTEQGDSAMYLCASSSYTGELFFGEGSRLTVL.

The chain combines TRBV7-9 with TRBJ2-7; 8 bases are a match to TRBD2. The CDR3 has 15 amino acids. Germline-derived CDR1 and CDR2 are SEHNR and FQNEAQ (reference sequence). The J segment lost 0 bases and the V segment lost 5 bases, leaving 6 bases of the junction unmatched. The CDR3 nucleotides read TGTGCCAGCAGCAAAAGGACTAGCCGCTCCTACGAGCAGTACTTC. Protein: CASSKRTSRSYEQYF.

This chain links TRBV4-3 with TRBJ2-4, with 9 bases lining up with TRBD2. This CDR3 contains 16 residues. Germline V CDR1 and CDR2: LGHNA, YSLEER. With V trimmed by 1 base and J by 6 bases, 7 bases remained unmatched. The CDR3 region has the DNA TGCGCCAGCAGCCAAGTAGGCGGGGGGGCGATAAACATTCAGTACTTC. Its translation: CASSQVGGGAINIQYF.

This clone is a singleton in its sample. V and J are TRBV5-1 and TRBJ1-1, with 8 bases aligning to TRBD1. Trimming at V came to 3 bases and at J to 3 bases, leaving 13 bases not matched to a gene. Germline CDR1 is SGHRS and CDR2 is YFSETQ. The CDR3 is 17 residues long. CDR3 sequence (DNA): TGCGCCAGCAGCTGGACTGGGACAGGATTATTTGACACTGAAGCTTTCTTT. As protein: CASSWTGTGLFDTEAFF.

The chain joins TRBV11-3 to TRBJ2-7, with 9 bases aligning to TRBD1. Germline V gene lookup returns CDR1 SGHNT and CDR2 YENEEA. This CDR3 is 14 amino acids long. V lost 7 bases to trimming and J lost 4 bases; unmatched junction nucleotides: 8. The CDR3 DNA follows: TGTGCCAGCACCCCGGGACAGGGTAAATACGAGCAGTACTTC. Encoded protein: CASTPGQGKYEQYF.

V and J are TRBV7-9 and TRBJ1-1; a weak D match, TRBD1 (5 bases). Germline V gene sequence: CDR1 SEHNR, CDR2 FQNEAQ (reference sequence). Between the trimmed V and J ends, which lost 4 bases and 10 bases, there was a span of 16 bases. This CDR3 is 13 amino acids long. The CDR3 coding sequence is TGTGCCAGCAGCTCGCAGGGCATGGGGGGAGCTTTCTTT. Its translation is CASSSQGMGGAFF.

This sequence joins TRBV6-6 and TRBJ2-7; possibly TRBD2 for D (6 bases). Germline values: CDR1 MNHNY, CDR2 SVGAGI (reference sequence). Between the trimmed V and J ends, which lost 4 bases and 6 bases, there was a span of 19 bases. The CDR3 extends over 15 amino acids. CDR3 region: CASSSPGTGGGEQYF. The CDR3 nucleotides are TGTGCCAGCAGTTCCCCCGGGACCGGGGGAGGCGAGCAGTACTTC.

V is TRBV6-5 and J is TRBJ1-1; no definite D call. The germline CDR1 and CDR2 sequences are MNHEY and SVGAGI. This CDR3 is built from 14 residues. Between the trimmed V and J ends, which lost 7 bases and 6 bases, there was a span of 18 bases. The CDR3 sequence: CASTNVGGTPEAFF. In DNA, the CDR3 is TGTGCCAGCACCAACGTCGGCGGTACCCCTGAAGCTTTCTTT.

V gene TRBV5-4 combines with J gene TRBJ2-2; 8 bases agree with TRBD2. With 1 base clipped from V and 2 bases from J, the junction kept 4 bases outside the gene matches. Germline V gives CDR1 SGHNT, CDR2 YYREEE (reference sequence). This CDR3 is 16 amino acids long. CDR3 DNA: TGTGCCAGCAGCTTGAAGCGGGGGCCCAACACCGGGGAGCTGTTTTTT. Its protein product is CASSLKRGPNTGELFF.

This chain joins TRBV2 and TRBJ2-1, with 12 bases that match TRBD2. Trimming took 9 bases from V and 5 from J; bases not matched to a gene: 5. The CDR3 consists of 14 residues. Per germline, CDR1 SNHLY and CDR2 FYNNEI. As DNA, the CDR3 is TGTGCCAGGATGACTAGCGGGGGAAACAATGAGCAGTTCTTC. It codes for CARMTSGGNNEQFF.

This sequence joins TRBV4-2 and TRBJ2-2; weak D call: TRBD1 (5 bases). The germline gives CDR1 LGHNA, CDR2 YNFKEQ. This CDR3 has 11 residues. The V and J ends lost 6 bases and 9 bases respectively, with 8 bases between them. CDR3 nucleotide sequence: TGTGCCAGCAGGGGGCGCCGGGAGCTGTTTTTT. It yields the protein CASRGRRELFF.

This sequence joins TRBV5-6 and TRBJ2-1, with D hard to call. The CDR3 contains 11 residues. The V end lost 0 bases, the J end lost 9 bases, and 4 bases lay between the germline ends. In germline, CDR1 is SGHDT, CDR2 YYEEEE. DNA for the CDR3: TGTGCCAGCAGCTTGGGGAGTGAGCAGTTCTTC. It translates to CASSLGSEQFF.

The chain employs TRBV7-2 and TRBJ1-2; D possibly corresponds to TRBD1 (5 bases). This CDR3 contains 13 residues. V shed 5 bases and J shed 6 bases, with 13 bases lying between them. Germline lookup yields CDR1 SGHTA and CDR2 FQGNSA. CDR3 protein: CASSPNGGDGYTF. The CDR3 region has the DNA TGTGCCAGCAGCCCTAACGGGGGGGATGGCTACACCTTC.

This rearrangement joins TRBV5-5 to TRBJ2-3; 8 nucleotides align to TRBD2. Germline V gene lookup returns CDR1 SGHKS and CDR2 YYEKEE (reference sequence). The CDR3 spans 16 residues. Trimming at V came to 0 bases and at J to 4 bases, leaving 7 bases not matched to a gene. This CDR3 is CASSLGRGTRADTQYF. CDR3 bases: TGTGCCAGCAGCTTGGGGCGGGGGACTAGGGCAGATACGCAGTATTTT.